One T cell receptor (beta chain) is described in this entry. Its antigen is not yet known. No much larger clone is present one base from it, and per-base qualities are unavailable. This specimen's time point label, per the study, means: roughly 2 years on ibrutinib. For TCR beta library preparation, approximately 2 micrograms of genomic DNA were extracted from the cryopreserved PBMCs. Longitudinal blood samples from CLL patients on ibrutinib monotherapy were analyzed using high-throughput TCR beta sequencing. The patients took part in an open-label, single-center phase 2 trial of ibrutinib monotherapy. This record belongs to a study of cytotoxic CD8 clonotypes in ibrutinib-treated CLL (dated by TCRdb to the early 2020s). The study in broad terms: The cohort had about a dozen relapsed/refractory and 15 treatment-naive patients; 17 were IGHV unmutated. Responses were partial in 24 patients and complete in 2; after median around 65 months follow-up, about 14 stayed in remission and around 12 progressed. Response samples were obtained after a median of approximately twelve months of treatment, with a range of roughly 6 to 40 months. On average, each sample yielded roughly 250,000 productive templates and 80,000 to 95,000 productive rearrangements. Of the roughly 81 people in the trial, about two dozen had longitudinal samples available. Cryopreserved peripheral blood mononuclear cells were collected at three points: before therapy, at response, and at either sustained remission or disease progression. All remission and progressive disease samples were collected while patients were still receiving ibrutinib. Results and caveats for the whole study, not just this receptor: Lymph node repertoires were not examined, and the timing of sampling was not matched between patients in sustained remission and those whose disease progressed. At baseline, clonality was higher than in age-matched healthy donors and showed a strong correlation with circulating CD8+ T-cell counts. Public clonotypes were rare and either shrank or stayed stable during treatment, and the rise in clonality at ibrutinib response reflected expansion of private clonotypes. Clonality rose at ibrutinib response, remained stable during sustained remission, and dropped back toward baseline at progression.

A MiSeq instrument was used for deep resolution sequencing, which targeted depths ranging from 1 in 1 million up to 1 in 200,000 T cells, with coverage averaging 10x for each clonotype. The immunoSEQ hsTCRB Kit was used to generate TCR beta libraries. From the authors' description of their analysis: ImmunoSEQ Data Assistant and ImmunoSEQ Analyzer were used for data analysis, and V, D and J genes were assigned according to IMGT definitions. Clonality, which ranges from 0 to 1, was calculated by subtracting the normalized Shannon entropy of productive rearrangement frequencies from one. Only overrepresented clonotypes making up at least 0.05% of each patient's repertoire were included in the public clonotype analysis. About a dozen age-matched healthy donor repertoires from immuneACCESS were used as controls for clonality. TCRdb carries this immuneACCESS record with in-frame sequences only. Its versions omit some clonotypes, under half of them owing to an unresolved V gene in the studies checked, with the rest unexplained. From that table come the V and J calls and clone size; the DNA was used to work out D and trimming. Here the sample has about 27,000 clones; 55% to 70% occur a single time. Clones ranked in the top ten supply roughly 50% of the sample.

Per the germline V gene, KGHSH is the CDR1 and LQKENI is the CDR2. The trim is 1 base for V and 5 bases for J, with a gap of 15 bases between the germline ends. The cysteine opens and the phenylalanine closes a CDR3 of 15 amino acids. Only CDR3 DNA is held: 45 bases, read in frame from base 1. Rearrangement joined TRBV18 to TRBJ2-7; TRBD1 might be the D gene, on 6 matching bases. The starting material was PBMCs, obtained after 24 months of ibrutinib treatment. The sequence came from a human donor with chronic lymphocytic leukemia. The DNA is as follows: TGTGCCAGCTCACCACGGTTAACAGGGTCCCACGAGCAGTACTTC. Its protein reads: CASSPRLTGSHEQYF.